One sample yielded the 5 T cell receptor beta chains listed below, sequenced in a study of blood T cell repertoires in COVID-19 (dated by TCRdb to the early 2020s). Library creation used the immunoSEQ multiplex PCR assay. TCRdb took this table from immuneACCESS and kept in-frame rearrangements with V and J called. Such tables lack part of the clones; where checked against another copy, unresolved V genes explain under half of the gap, and the rest is unexplained. This sample is represented by around 300,000 clones; 80% to 95% of them were singletons. Around 6.8% of the sample lies in the top ten. Specimen: peripheral blood. These receptors all come from a woman between 25 and 40 years old with COVID-19, enrolled during active disease.

The J gene is TRBJ2-7, the V gene TRBV6-5, with 8 positions matching TRBD1. CDR1 is MNHEY and CDR2 is SVGAGI in the germline V gene. This CDR3 is built from 14 residues. The V segment lost 6 bases and the J segment 11 bases; nucleotides outside the gene matches: 15. CDR3 coding DNA: TGTGCCAGCAGGTCTGGACAGGGAATGGCTCTTGAGTACTTC. This sequence encodes CASRSGQGMALEYF.

V gene TRBV10-1 combines with J gene TRBJ2-2, with 9 nucleotides matching TRBD2. Germline values: CDR1 WNHNN, CDR2 SYGVQD (reference sequence). CDR3 length equals 14 residues. V shed 6 bases, J shed 7 bases, and the junction held 6 bases outside the gene matches. The CDR3 is CASSLSGRGGELFF. The CDR3 DNA is TGCGCCAGCAGCCTTAGCGGGAGAGGCGGGGAGCTGTTTTTT.

The rearrangement uses TRBV6-5 and TRBJ1-6; D is unclear. Per the germline V gene, CDR1 is MNHEY and CDR2 is SVGAGI. The CDR3 has 15 residues. Trimming shortened V by 6 bases and J by 7 bases, and 16 bases separated the two germline ends. The CDR3 coding sequence is TGTGCCAGCAGGCGGGAACCGAGCACGAATTCACCCCTCCACTTT. Translating gives CASRREPSTNSPLHF.

This clone occurred a few times. This chain joins TRBV5-4 and TRBJ2-5; perhaps TRBD1 as D (6 bases). V lost 4 bases and J lost 1, with 11 bases in between. This CDR3 has 14 amino acids. CDR1 is SGHNT, CDR2 YYREEE, per germline (reference sequence). The DNA of the CDR3 is TGTGCCAGCAGCCTCAAACAGGGCCAAGAGACCCAGTACTTC. Encoded protein: CASSLKQGQETQYF.

The chain links TRBV19 to TRBJ2-7; 8 nucleotides match TRBD1. The junction had 5 bases not matched to a gene; V was cut back by 4 bases and J by 0 bases. Germline V gene lookup returns CDR1 LNHDA and CDR2 SQIVND (reference sequence). CDR3 length equals 15 residues. The CDR3 coding sequence is TGTGCCAGTAGTAGGGGACAGGAAAGCTCCTACGAGCAGTACTTC. Translated, it gives CASSRGQESSYEQYF.